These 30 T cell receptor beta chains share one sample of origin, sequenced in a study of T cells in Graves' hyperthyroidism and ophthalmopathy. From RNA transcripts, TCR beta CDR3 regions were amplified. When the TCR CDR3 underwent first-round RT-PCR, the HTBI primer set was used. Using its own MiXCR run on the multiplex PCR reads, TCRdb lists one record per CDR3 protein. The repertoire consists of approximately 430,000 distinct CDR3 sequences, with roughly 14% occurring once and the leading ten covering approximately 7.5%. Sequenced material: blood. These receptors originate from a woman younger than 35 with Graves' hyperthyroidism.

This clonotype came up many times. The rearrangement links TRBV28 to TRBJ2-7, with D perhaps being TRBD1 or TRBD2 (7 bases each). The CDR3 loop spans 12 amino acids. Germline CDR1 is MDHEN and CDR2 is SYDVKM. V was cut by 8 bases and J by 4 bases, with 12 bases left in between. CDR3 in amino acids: CASGRGLYEQYF. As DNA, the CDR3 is TGTGCCAGCGGGAGGGGGCTGTACGAGCAGTACTTC.

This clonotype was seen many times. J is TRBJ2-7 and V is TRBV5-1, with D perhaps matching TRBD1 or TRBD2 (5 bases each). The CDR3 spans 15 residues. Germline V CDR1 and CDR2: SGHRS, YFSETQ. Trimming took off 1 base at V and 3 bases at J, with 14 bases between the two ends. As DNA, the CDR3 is TGCGCCAGCAGCTTGTCCGGGACCTCTTACTACGAGCAGTACTTC. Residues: CASSLSGTSYYEQYF. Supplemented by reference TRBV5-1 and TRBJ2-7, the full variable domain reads KAGVTQTPRYLIKTRGQQVTLSCSPISGHRSVSWYQQTPGQGLQFLFEYFSETQRNKGNFPGRFSGRQFSNSRSEMNVSTLELGDSALYLCASSLSGTSYYEQYFGPGTRLTVT.

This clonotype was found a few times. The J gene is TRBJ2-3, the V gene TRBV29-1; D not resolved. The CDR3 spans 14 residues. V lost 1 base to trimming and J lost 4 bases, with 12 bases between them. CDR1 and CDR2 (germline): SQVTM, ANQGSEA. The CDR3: CSVEVAGGADTQYF. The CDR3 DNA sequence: TGCAGCGTTGAAGTAGCAGGTGGCGCAGATACGCAGTATTTT.

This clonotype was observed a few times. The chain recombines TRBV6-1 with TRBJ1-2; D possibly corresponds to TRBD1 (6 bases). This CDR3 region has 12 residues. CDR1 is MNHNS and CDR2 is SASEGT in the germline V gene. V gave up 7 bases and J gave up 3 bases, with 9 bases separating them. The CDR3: CASTNRDYGYTF. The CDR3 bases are TGTGCCAGCACCAACAGGGACTATGGCTACACCTTC.

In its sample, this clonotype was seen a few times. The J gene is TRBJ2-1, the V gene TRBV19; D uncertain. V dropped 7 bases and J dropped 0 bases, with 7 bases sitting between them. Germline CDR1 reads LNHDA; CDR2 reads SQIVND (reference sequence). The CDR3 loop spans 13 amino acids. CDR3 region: CASIESSYNEQFF. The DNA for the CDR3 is TGTGCCAGTATAGAGAGCTCCTACAATGAGCAGTTCTTC.

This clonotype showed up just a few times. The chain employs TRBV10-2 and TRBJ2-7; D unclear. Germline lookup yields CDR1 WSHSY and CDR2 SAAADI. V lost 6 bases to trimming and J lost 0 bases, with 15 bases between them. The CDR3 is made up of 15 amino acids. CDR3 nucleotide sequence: TGCGCCAGCAGGGGGATTCTAGAAGACTCCTACGAGCAGTACTTC. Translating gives CASRGILEDSYEQYF.

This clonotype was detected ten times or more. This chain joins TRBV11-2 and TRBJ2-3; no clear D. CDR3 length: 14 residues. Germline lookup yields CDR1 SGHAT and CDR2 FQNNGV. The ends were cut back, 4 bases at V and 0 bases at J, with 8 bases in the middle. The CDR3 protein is CASSSRSSTDTQYF. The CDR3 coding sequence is TGTGCCAGCAGCTCCCGGAGTAGCACAGATACGCAGTATTTT.

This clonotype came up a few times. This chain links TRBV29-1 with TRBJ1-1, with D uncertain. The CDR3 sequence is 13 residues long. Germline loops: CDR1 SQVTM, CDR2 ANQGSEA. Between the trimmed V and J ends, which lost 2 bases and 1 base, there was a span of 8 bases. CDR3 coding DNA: TGCAGCGTTGAAAGAGGTGCGAACACTGAAGCTTTCTTT. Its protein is CSVERGANTEAFF.

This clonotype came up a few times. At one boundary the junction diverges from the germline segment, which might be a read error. CDR3 region: CAGSLAGGGSNQPQHF. The CDR3 DNA reads as TGTGCCGGCAGTTTAGCCGGGGGGGGAAGCAATCAGCCCCAGCATTTT. The chain carries TRBV12-3 or TRBV12-4 and TRBJ1-5, with a tentative D call TRBD1 (5 bases). The CDR3 length is 16 residues.

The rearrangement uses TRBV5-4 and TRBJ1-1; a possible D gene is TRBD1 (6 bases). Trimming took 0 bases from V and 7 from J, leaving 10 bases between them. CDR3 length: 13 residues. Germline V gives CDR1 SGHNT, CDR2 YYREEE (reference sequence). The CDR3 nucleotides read TGTGCCAGCAGCTTGGGACAGGAGGTTGAAGCTTTCTTT. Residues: CASSLGQEVEAFF.

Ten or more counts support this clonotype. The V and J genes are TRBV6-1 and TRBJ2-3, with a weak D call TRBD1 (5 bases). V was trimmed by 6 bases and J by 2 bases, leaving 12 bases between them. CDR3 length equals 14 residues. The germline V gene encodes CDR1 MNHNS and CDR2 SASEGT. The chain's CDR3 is CASSLQAATDTQYF. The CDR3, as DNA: TGTGCCAGCAGCTTACAGGCAGCCACAGATACGCAGTATTTT.

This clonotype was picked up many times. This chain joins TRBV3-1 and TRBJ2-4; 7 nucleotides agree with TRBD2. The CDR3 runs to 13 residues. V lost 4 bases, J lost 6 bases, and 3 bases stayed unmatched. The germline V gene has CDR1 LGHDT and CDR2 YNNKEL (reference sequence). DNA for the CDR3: TGTGCCAGCAGCCGGGAGGGTGCAAACATTCAGTACTTC. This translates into CASSREGANIQYF.

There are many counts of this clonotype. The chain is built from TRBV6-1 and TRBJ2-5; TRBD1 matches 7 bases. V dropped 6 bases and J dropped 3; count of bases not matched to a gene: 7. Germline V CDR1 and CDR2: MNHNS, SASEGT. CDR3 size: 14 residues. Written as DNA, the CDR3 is TGTGCCAGCAGCCTCGACAGGGTAAAAGAGACCCAGTACTTC. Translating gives CASSLDRVKETQYF.

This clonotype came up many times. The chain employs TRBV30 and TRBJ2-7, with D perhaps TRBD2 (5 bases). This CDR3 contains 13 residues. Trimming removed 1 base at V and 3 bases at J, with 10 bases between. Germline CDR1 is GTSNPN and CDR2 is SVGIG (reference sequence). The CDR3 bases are TGTGCCTGGAGTGGGGGAGCGGACTACGAGCAGTACTTC. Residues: CAWSGGADYEQYF.

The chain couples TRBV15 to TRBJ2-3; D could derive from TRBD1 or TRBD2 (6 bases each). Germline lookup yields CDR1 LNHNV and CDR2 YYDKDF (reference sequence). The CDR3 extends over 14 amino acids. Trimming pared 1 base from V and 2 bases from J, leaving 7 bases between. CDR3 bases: TGTGCCACCAGCAGAGGGGGGGCCACAGATACGCAGTATTTT. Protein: CATSRGGATDTQYF. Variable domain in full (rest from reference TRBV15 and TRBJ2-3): DAMVIQNPRYQVTQFGKPVTLSCSQTLNHNVMYWYQQKSSQAPKLLFHYYDKDFNNEADTPDNFQSRRPNTSFCFLDIRSPGLGDTAMYLCATSRGGATDTQYFGPGTRLTVL.

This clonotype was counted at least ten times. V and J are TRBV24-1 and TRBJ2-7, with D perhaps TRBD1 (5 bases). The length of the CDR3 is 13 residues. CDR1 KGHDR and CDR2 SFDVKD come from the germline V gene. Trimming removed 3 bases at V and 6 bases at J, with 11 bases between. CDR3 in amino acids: CATSDGHLGEQYF. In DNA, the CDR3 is TGTGCCACCAGTGATGGACACCTGGGCGAGCAGTACTTC.

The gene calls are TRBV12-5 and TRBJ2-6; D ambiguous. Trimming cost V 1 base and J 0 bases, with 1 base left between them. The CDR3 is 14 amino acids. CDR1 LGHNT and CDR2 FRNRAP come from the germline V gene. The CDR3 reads CASGLDSGANVLTF. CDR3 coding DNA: TGTGCTAGTGGTTTGGACTCTGGGGCCAACGTCCTGACTTTC.

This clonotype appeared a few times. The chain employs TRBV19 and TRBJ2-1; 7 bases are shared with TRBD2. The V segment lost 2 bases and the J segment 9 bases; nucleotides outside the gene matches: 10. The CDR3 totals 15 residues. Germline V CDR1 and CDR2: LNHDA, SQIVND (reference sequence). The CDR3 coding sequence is TGTGCCAGTAGTATAAACGCGGGGGAATGGAGTGAGCAGTTCTTC. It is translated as CASSINAGEWSEQFF.

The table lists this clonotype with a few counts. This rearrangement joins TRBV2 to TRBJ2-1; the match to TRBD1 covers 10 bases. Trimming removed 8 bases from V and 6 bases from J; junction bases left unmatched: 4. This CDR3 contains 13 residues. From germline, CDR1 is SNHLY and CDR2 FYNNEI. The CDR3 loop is CASGTGDFNEQFF. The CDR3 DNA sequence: TGTGCCAGCGGGACAGGGGATTTCAATGAGCAGTTCTTC.

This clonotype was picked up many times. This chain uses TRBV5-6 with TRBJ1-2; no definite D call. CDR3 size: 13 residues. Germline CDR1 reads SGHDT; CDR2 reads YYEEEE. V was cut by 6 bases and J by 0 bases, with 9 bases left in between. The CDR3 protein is CASTSLSNYGYTF. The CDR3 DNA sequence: TGTGCCAGCACCTCTTTATCTAACTATGGCTACACCTTC.

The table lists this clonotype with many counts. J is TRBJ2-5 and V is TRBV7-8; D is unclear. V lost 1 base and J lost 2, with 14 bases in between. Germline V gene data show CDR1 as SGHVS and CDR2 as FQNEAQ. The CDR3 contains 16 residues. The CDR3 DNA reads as TGTGCCAGCAGCTTAGGCCCCAGCTCGTTACAAGAGACCCAGTACTTC. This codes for CASSLGPSSLQETQYF.

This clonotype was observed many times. The chain's CDR3 is CASSQTRTRFNTQYF. The CDR3 DNA follows: TGTGCCAGCAGCCAAACTAGGACCAGGTTCAATACGCAGTATTTT. The chain employs TRBV14 and TRBJ2-3, with D possibly matching TRBD2 (5 bases). V lost 2 bases to trimming and J lost 7 bases, with 16 bases between them. Germline V lookup: CDR1 SGHDN, CDR2 FVKESK. CDR3 length equals 15 residues.

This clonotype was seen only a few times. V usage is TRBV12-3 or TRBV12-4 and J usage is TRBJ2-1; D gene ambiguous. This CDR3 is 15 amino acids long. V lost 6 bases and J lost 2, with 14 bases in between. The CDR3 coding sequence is TGTGCCAGCAGGTTCGGGCCCCATACCTACAATGAGCAGTTCTTC. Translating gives CASRFGPHTYNEQFF.

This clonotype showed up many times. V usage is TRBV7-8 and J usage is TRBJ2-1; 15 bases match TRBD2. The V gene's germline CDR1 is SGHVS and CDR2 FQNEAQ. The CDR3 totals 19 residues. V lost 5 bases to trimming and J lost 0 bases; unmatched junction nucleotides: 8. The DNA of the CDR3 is TGTGCCAGCAGCCCCGGACTAGCGGGAGGGCTACCCTCCTACAATGAGCAGTTCTTC. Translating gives CASSPGLAGGLPSYNEQFF.

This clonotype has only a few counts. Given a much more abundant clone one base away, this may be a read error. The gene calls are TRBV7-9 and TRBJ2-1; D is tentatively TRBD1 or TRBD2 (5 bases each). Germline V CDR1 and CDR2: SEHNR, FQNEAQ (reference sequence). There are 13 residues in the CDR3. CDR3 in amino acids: CASSSRAGKEQSF. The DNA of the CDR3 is TGTGCCAGCAGCTCCAGGGCCGGGAAGGAGCAGTCCTTC.

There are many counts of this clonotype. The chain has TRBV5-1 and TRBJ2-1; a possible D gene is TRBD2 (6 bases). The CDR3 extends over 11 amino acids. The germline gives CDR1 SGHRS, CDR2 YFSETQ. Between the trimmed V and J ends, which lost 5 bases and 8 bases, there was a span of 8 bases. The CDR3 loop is CASRGGDEQFF. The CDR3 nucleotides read TGCGCCAGCAGGGGCGGGGATGAGCAGTTCTTC.

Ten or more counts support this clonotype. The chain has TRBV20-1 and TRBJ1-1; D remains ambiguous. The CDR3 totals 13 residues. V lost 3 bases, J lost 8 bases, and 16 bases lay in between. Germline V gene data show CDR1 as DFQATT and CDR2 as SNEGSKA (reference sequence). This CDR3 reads CSARKTRSREAFF. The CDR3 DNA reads TGCAGTGCTAGGAAAACTAGGTCCCGGGAAGCTTTCTTT.

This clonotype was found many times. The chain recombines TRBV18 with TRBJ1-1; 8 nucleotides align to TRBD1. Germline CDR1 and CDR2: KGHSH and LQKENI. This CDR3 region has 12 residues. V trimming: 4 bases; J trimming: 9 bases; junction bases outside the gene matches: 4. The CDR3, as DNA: TGTGCCAGCTCACTCGGACAGGGTAAAGCTTTCTTT. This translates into CASSLGQGKAFF.

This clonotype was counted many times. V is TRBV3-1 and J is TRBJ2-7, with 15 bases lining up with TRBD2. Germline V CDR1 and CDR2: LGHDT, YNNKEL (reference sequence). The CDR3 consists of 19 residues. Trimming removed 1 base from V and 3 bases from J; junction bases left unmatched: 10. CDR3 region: CASSQAGTSGRNPYYEQYF. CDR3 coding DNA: TGTGCCAGCAGCCAAGCCGGGACTAGCGGGAGGAACCCGTACTACGAGCAGTACTTC.

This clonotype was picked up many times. The CDR3 loop is CATTDSREDTGELFF. As DNA, the CDR3 is TGTGCCACCACCGACTCGCGGGAGGACACCGGGGAGCTGTTTTTT. The chain couples TRBV24-1 to TRBJ2-2; 8 bases are a match to TRBD2. The junction had 7 bases not matched to a gene; V was cut back by 8 bases and J by 3 bases. The germline V gene has CDR1 KGHDR and CDR2 SFDVKD. The CDR3 sequence is 15 residues long.